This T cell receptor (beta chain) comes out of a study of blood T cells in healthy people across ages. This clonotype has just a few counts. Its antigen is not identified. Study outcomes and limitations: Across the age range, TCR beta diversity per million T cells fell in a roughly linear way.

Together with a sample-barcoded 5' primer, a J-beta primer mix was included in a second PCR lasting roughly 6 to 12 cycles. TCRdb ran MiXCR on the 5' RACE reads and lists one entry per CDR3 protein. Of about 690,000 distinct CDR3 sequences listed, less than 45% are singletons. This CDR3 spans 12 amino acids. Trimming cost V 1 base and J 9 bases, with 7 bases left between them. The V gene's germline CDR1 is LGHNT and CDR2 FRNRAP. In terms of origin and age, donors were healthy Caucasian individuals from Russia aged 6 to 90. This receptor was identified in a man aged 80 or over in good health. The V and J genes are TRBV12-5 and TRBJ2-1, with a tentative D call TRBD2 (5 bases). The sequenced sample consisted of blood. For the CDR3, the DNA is TGTGCTAGTGGTTTGGCGGACTGTGAGCAGTTCTTC. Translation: CASGLADCEQFF. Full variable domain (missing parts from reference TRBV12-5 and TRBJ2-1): DARVTQTPRHKVTEMGQEVTMRCQPILGHNTVFWYRQTMMQGLELLAYFRNRAPLDDSGMPKDRFSAEMPDATLATLKIQPSEPRDSAVYFCASGLADCEQFFGPGTRLTVL.